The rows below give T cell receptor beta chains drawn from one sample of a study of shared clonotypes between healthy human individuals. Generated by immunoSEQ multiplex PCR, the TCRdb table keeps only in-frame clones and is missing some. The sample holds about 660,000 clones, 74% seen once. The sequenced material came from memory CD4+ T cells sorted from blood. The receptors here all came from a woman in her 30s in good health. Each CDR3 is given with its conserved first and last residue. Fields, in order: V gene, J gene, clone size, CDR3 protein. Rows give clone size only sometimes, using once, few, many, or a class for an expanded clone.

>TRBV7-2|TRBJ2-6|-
CASSLGHSGANVLTF
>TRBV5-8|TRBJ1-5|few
CASSPQDRVQPQHF
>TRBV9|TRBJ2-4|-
CASSGYSGLTPQYF
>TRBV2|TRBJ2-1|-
CASSLLAGNNEQFF
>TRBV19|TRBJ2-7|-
CASSILGRAGYEQYF
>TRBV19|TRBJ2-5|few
CASSLLTAKETQYF
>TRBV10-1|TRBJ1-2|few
CASSEGQPRPGGYTF
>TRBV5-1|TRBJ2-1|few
CASSLMAASGQGEQFF
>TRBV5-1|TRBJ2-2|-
CASSLAGTNTGELFF
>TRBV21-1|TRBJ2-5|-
CASSTRTTGRETQYF
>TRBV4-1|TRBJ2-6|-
CASSQVFGSPGANVLTF
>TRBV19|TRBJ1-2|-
CASQGTYGYTF
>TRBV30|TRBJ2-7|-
CAWSVGLEQYF
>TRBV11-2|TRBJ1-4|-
CASSLRARNEKLFF
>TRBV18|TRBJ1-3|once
CASSPTWEGYGNTIYF
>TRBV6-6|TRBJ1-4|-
CASSYSGTDNEKLFF
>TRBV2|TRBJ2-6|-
CASRDRDSGANVLTF
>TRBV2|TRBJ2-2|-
CASSGQGGDTGELFF
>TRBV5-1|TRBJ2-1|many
CASSLASGSYNEQFF
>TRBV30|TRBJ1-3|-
CAWSLGGSGNTIYF
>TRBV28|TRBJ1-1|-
CANSLERLNTEAFF
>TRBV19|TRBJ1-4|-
CASVQGRTNEKLFF
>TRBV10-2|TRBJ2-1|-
CASSILKSSNEQFF
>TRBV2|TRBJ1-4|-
CASSPRRGTTNEKLFF
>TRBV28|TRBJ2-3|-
CASRVTDTQYF
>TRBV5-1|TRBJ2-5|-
CASSGAGFEEQYF
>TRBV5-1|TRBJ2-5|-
CASSWTESTAIQETQYF
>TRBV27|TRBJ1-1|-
CASSDRVTTEAFF
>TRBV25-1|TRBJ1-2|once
CASSVSVRGGYTF
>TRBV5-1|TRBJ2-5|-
CASSKTGAQETQYF
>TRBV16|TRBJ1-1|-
CASSQSRGGTEAFF
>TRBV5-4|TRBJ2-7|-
CASSRGQGRDEQYF
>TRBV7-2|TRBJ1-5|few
CASSFGFSNQPQHF
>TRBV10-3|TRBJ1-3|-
CAISESGRRSGNTIYF
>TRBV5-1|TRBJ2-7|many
CASSPGTGVLEQYF
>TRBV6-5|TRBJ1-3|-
CASSYDTLSGNTIYF
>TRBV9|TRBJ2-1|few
CASSGDREFGEQFF
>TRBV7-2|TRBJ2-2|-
CASSLDGELTGPDGELFF
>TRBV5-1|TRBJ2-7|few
CASSRTSSGPSYEQYF
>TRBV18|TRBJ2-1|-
CASSPTSGRVGEQFF
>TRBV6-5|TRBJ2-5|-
CASSYRGPRGETQYF
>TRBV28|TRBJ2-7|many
CASSYVFGTGAYEQYF
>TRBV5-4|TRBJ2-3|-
CASSFDGGTRTDTQYF
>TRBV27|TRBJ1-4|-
CASSSREARNEKLFF
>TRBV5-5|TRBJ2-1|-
CASSLGGFSYNEQFF
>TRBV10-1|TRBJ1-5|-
CASSETVGQPQHF
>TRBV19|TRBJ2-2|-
CASSMRQGNTGELFF
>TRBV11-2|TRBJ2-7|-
CASRKAGTGSHEQYF
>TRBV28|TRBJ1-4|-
CASTGDGKLFF
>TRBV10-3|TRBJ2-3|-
CAISERGLAGKDTQYF